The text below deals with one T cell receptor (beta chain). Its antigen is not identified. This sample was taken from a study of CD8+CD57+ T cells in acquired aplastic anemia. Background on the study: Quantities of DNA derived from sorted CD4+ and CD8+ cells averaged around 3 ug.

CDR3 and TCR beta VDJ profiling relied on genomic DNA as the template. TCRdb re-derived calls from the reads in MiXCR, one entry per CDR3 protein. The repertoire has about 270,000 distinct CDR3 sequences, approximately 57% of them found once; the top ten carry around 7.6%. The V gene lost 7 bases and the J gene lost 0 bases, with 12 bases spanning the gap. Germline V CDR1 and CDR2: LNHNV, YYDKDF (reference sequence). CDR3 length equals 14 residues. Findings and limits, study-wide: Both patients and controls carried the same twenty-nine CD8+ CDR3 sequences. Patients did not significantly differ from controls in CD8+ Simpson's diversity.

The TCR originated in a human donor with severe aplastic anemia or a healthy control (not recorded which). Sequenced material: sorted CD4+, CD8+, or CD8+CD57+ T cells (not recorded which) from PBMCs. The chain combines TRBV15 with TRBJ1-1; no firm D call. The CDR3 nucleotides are TGTGCCACCACGATAGGCAGTCTGAACACTGAAGCTTTCTTT. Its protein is CATTIGSLNTEAFF.